This T cell receptor (beta chain) was captured in a study of CD8 T cells in ankylosing spondylitis. General observations from the study: Earlier reports found some motif variants in synovial fluid and blood in reactive arthritis. For ankylosing spondylitis blood, a TCR beta motif of several highly homologous variants appeared characteristic.

Germline CDR1 and CDR2: SQVTM and ANQGSEA. V was pared by 6 bases and J by 5 bases, with 9 bases of the junction left unmatched. The CDR3 spans 13 residues. Via MiXCR, TCRdb re-called the 5' RACE reads, giving one row per CDR3 protein. The sample contains over 400,000 distinct CDR3 sequences, 26% of which appear only once. This clonotype has only a few counts. What it binds is unknown. Sequenced sample: blood, either unsorted or a sorted T cell fraction (not recorded which). The chain carries TRBV29-1 and TRBJ2-5; 7 positions agree with TRBD2. This TCR came from a male donor with ankylosing spondylitis. The CDR3 sequence: CSVQGAGVETQYF. CDR3 in DNA: TGCAGCGTCCAAGGGGCGGGAGTCGAGACCCAGTACTTC.